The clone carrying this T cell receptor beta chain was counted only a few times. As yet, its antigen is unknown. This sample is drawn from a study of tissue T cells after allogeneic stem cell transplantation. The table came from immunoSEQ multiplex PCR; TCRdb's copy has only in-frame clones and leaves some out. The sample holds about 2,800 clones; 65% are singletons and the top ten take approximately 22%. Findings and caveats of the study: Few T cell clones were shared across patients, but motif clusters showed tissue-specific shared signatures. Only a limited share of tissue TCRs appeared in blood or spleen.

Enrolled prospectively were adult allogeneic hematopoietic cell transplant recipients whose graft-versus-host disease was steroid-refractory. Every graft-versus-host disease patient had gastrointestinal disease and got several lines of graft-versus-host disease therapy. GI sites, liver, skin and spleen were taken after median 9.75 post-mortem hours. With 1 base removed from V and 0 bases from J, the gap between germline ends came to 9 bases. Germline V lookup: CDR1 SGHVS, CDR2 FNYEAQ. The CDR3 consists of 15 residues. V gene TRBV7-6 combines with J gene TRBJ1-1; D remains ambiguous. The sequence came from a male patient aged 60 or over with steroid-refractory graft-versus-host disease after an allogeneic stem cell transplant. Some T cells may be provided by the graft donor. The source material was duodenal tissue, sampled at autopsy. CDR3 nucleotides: TGTGCCAGCAGCTTAGTAGGGATATTGAACACTGAAGCTTTCTTT. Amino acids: CASSLVGILNTEAFF.